The 12 T cell receptor beta chains presented below share a single source sample, sequenced in a study of T cell changes during pregnancy in multiple sclerosis. Using immunoSEQ multiplex PCR, the repertoire was profiled, and TCRdb retains in-frame clones only, with some absent. Of 40,000 to 55,000 clones in the sample, about 90% are singletons; the top ten hold 1.5%. Sequences were derived from peripheral blood, sampled in the first trimester of pregnancy. The receptor set was obtained from a female donor in good health, enrolled as a control in a pregnancy study.

The V call is TRBV7-3, the J call TRBJ2-3, with D perhaps TRBD1 (5 bases). The CDR3 covers 16 residues. Per germline, CDR1 SGHTA and CDR2 FQGTGA. V lost 4 bases, J lost 4 bases, and 18 bases lay in between. CDR3 amino acids: CASSSQARVAPDTQYF. The CDR3 region has the DNA TGTGCCAGCAGCTCACAAGCCAGGGTGGCCCCAGATACGCAGTATTTT.

The chain uses TRBV7-2 and TRBJ2-7; 7 bases fit TRBD2. Trimming took 2 bases from V and 5 from J; bases not matched to a gene: 6. The CDR3 is 14 residues long. CDR1 and CDR2 from the germline V gene are SGHTA and FQGNSA. CDR3 protein: CASSLNSGPNEQYF. The CDR3, as DNA: TGTGCCAGCAGCTTAAATAGCGGGCCCAACGAGCAGTACTTC.

Turning to this clone: One junction end disagrees with the germline gene, perhaps due to a read error. This chain links TRBV5-1 with TRBJ2-1; 7 bases match TRBD2. This CDR3 has 14 amino acids. Germline-derived CDR1 and CDR2 are SGHRS and YFSETQ. The CDR3 coding sequence is TGCGCCAGCAGCTTAAGAGGGACTACACAGAGCAAAGTCTTC. Protein sequence: CASSLRGTTQSKVF. Complete variable domain (other parts from reference TRBV5-1 and TRBJ2-1): KAGVTQTPRYLIKTRGQQVTLSCSPISGHRSVSWYQQTPGQGLQFLFEYFSETQRNKGNFPGRFSGRQFSNSRSEMNVSTLELGDSALYLCASSLRGTTQSKVFGPGTRLTVL.

In this sample, this clone turned up once. CDR3 nucleotide sequence: TGTGCCATCAGTGAGTCGACAGGAGAGCAGTTCTTC. Translation gives CAISESTGEQFF. V and J are TRBV10-3 and TRBJ2-1; D might be TRBD1 (6 bases). The germline V and J ends were trimmed by 0 bases and 10 bases, with 7 bases remaining between them. CDR1 and CDR2 from the germline V gene are ENHRY and SYGVKD. CDR3 length equals 12 residues.

This clone has a single count. The V gene is TRBV19, the J gene TRBJ2-7; 11 nucleotides agree with TRBD1. This CDR3 comprises 15 residues. Germline loops: CDR1 LNHDA, CDR2 SQIVND (reference sequence). The J segment lost 3 bases and the V segment lost 5 bases, leaving 6 bases of the junction unmatched. The CDR3 region has the DNA TGTGCCAGTAGTCCAGGGACAGGGGGAGTCTACGAGCAGTACTTC. This encodes CASSPGTGGVYEQYF.

The V call is TRBV6-1, the J call TRBJ1-1; the D is unclear. Deletions cut 4 bases from V and 2 bases from J, with 8 bases between. The germline gives CDR1 MNHNS, CDR2 SASEGT. This CDR3 comprises 13 residues. The CDR3 DNA is TGTGCCAGCAGTGGGAGGCGTAACACTGAAGCTTTCTTT. It translates to CASSGRRNTEAFF.

This chain joins TRBV5-1 and TRBJ2-7; D is perhaps TRBD1 (6 bases). The germline gives CDR1 SGHRS, CDR2 YFSETQ. Between the trimmed V and J ends, which lost 8 bases and 2 bases, there was a span of 26 bases. The CDR3 extends over 17 amino acids. The CDR3 protein is CASRIGSHMGATYEQYF. CDR3 DNA sequence: TGCGCCAGTCGTATCGGCTCCCATATGGGGGCAACCTACGAGCAGTACTTC.

The chain recombines TRBV13 with TRBJ2-2; 9 nucleotides agree with TRBD1. The CDR3 runs 15 residues. The V gene end was trimmed by 5 bases and the J gene end by 7 bases; junction bases not matched to a gene: 8. The germline gives CDR1 PRHDT, CDR2 FYEKMQ (reference sequence). The CDR3 coding sequence is TGTGCCAGCAGCGCCGGGACAGGGTTTCGCGGGGAGCTGTTTTTT. Residues: CASSAGTGFRGELFF.

The rearrangement links TRBV6-1 to TRBJ2-5; 7 nucleotides agree with TRBD1. V trimming: 8 bases; J trimming: 1 base; junction bases outside the gene matches: 10. From germline, CDR1 is MNHNS and CDR2 SASEGT. The CDR3 is 15 residues long. CDR3 bases: TGTGCCAGCGTAAGAGGGACAGTGTTCCAAGAGACCCAGTACTTC. Protein: CASVRGTVFQETQYF.

A remark on this clone: Germline is not matched at one junction end, which may reflect a read error. The chain recombines TRBV13 with TRBJ2-7; unclear D gene. This CDR3 has 14 amino acids. Germline V gene lookup returns CDR1 PRHDT and CDR2 FYEKMQ (reference sequence). The CDR3 reads CASSLGQSSYEQYF. CDR3 coding DNA: TGTGCCAGCAGCCTAGGGCAGTCGTCCTACGAGCAGTACTTC.

This rearrangement joins TRBV5-6 to TRBJ1-1; 8 nucleotides align to TRBD1. Germline CDR1 and CDR2: SGHDT and YYEEEE. CDR3 length: 16 amino acids. Trimming at V came to 1 base and at J to 1 base, leaving 6 bases not matched to a gene. Here the CDR3 reads CASSLWGQARNTEAFF. The CDR3 bases are TGTGCCAGCAGCTTGTGGGGACAGGCCAGGAACACTGAAGCTTTCTTT.

This chain links TRBV7-3 with TRBJ2-7, with D tentatively TRBD1 (6 bases). The CDR3 sequence is 15 residues long. V gave up 2 bases and J gave up 2 bases, with 13 bases separating them. CDR1 is SGHTA and CDR2 is FQGTGA in the germline V gene. CDR3 in DNA: TGTGCCAGCAGCTTAGGCCAGGGGATCGCCTACGAGCAGTACTTC. Protein: CASSLGQGIAYEQYF. Full variable domain (rest looked up from reference TRBV7-3 and TRBJ2-7): GAGVSQTPSNKVTEKGKYVELRCDPISGHTALYWYRQSLGQGPEFLIYFQGTGAADDSGLPNDRFFAVRPEGSVSTLKIQRTERGDSAVYLCASSLGQGIAYEQYFGPGTRLTVT.